This is a list of T cell receptor beta chains from one sample in a study of cytomegalovirus exposure and HLA in healthy donors. Here immunoSEQ multiplex PCR was the method, and the copy in TCRdb shows in-frame clones only, minus some. This sample contains about 83,000 clones. The sequencing input was PBMCs. All receptors come from a young man in good health and CMV-seropositive. The CDR3 runs from the conserved cysteine through the conserved F or W.

v_call cdr3_aa
TRBV5-1 CASSEGQITGELFF
TRBV6-1 CASPGTGDTEAFF
TRBV6-5 CASSRAGTGGGGYTF
TRBV7-9 CASSFIRDRRINEAFF
TRBV7-9 CASSAGQGDQPQHF
TRBV27 CASSFRQGDTQYF
TRBV7-2 CASSLVVSGPRGEQYF
TRBV2 CASIPRGPDRGDTEAFF
TRBV18 CASSQNFEQPQHF
TRBV9 CASSVSGGNQPQHF
TRBV4-1 CASSQVADTNYGYTF
TRBV30 CAWGVREWGYTF
TRBV5-6 CASSRAGVGTEAFF
TRBV10-2 CASSDIRRGFRVYNEQFF
TRBV2 CASSEKQGDDGYTF
TRBV7-6 CASSLGAAANYGYTF
TRBV19 CASSIGEMSNQPQHF
TRBV11-2 CASSFLGTGHTGELFF
TRBV28 CASSIAGEVNNEQFF
TRBV4-1 CASSPGQGSNQPQHF
TRBV6-6 CASSPGGGKNIQYF